The rows below give T cell receptor beta chains drawn from one sample of a study of T-cell memory formation after mild COVID-19. One entry per CDR3 protein results from TCRdb running MiXCR on the 5' RACE reads. The sample consists of around 390,000 distinct CDR3 sequences, roughly 15% of them appearing once. The sequencing sample was made of PBMCs or a T cell subset sorted from them (not recorded which). These receptors were obtained from a man younger than 35 who had mild COVID-19 (a few samples of this study predate the infection). Cell type and time point are not known. Both conserved end residues are part of each CDR3. D genes are given only for firm matches. Rows may omit the clone size; those that give it use once, few, many or a size class.

j_call d_call v_call clone_size cdr3_nt cdr3_aa
TRBJ1-5 TRBD1 TRBV10-3 few TGTGCCATCAGTGAGCGACAGGGGAGCAATCAGCCCCAGCATTTT CAISERQGSNQPQHF
TRBJ2-7 - TRBV29-1 - TGCAGCGTTGTGGTGAGCCACGCGGGCGAGCAGTACTTC CSVVVSHAGEQYF
TRBJ2-7 - TRBV6-2/TRBV6-3 - TGTGCCAGCAGCCCCGGGACAGTCCTCGGGGGGCAGTACTTC CASSPGTVLGGQYF
TRBJ1-5 - TRBV19 - TGTGCCAGTACCTCGGCGGTACGGAATCAGCCCCAGCATTTT CASTSAVRNQPQHF
TRBJ1-4 - TRBV25-1 - TGTGCCAGCAGACCAGGGGCGGGGGATGAAAAACTGTTTTTT CASRPGAGDEKLFF
TRBJ2-1 TRBD1 TRBV28 - TGTGCCAGCAGTTGGGGTATTACAGGGGCTCTAACAAATGAGCAGTTCTTC CASSWGITGALTNEQFF
TRBJ2-5 TRBD2 TRBV4-2 - TGTGCCAGCAGCTCCCCGGGACTAGCCCAAGAGACCCAGTACTTC CASSSPGLAQETQYF
TRBJ1-1 - TRBV27 - TGTGCCAGCAGCCCTATCTCGACAGACCGGGAAGCTTTCTTT CASSPISTDREAFF
TRBJ1-6 - TRBV13 few TGTGCCAGCAGCTTAGGCGGTGGGGGCGCTTATAATTCACCCCTCCACTTT CASSLGGGGAYNSPLHF
TRBJ1-2 - TRBV20-1 - TGCAGTGCTGGAAGGGACTATGGCTACACCTTC CSAGRDYGYTF
TRBJ1-1 - TRBV9 - TGTGCCAGCAGCGTAGGGGGTCGGAACACTGAAGCTTTCTTT CASSVGGRNTEAFF
TRBJ1-5 - TRBV6-2/TRBV6-3 - TGTGCCAGCAGTTACTTCCTTAGTCAGCCCCAGCATTTT CASSYFLSQPQHF
TRBJ2-1 TRBD1 TRBV7-2 few TGTGCCAGCAGCTCCGGGACAGGAATCGGTGAGCAGTTCTTC CASSSGTGIGEQFF
TRBJ2-7 TRBD2 TRBV4-3 - TGCGCCAGCAGCCAAGGGACTAGCGGGGGCCCCGAGTTCGAGCAGTACTTC CASSQGTSGGPEFEQYF
TRBJ2-7 TRBD1 TRBV11-1 - TGTGCCAGCACCAAGCCAGGACAGGGGGGTGAGCAGTACTTC CASTKPGQGGEQYF
TRBJ2-2 - TRBV3-1 - TGTGCCAGCAGCCAAGGAGGTAGGAGGGTCGAGCTGTTTTTT CASSQGGRRVELFF
TRBJ2-3 - TRBV4-1 few TGCGCCAGCAGCCAAGAGGGGGTTGGACACCTCACAGATACGCAGTATTTT CASSQEGVGHLTDTQYF
TRBJ2-5 TRBD2 TRBV7-2 - TGTGCCAGCAGCCCCACGGGACTAGCGGACCAAGAGACCCAGTACTTC CASSPTGLADQETQYF
TRBJ2-5 TRBD1 TRBV5-1 many TGCGCCAGCAGCTTCCGGGACAGCCAAGAGACCCAGTACTTC CASSFRDSQETQYF
TRBJ2-7 - TRBV7-2 - TGTGCCAGCAGCTGGTATCTGGGCGAGCAGTACTTC CASSWYLGEQYF
TRBJ2-2 - TRBV27 few TGTGCCAGCAGTTTATTGGGGGGCCCCACCGGGGAGCTGTTTTTT CASSLLGGPTGELFF
TRBJ2-7 TRBD1 TRBV7-2 - TGTGCCAGCAGCTTAGCGGGTTGGGACAGGGGGCGAAGGCAGTACTTC CASSLAGWDRGRRQYF
TRBJ2-5 - TRBV29-1 - TGCAGCGTTACCCGAGGCGGGGAGACCCAGTACTTC CSVTRGGETQYF
TRBJ1-2 TRBD1 TRBV5-5 few TGTGCCAGCAGCGTACAGGGGGCGAAATACACCTTC CASSVQGAKYTF
TRBJ2-3 - TRBV14 - TGTGCCAGCAGACCCTTAGCGACCAGCACAGATACGCAGTATTTT CASRPLATSTDTQYF
TRBJ2-4 - TRBV6-5 - TGTGCCAGCAGTTACTCGACTCAGGGCGCCATTCAGTACTTC CASSYSTQGAIQYF
TRBJ1-6 - TRBV6-5 - TGTGCCAGCAGTTACTCGAGTCAGGGGAATTCACCCCTCCACTTT CASSYSSQGNSPLHF
TRBJ2-1 TRBD1 TRBV6-6 - TGTGCCAGCTTATCCCAGGGGGTTGAGCAGTTCTTC CASLSQGVEQFF
TRBJ2-1 TRBD2 TRBV5-5 - TGTGCCAGCAGCATGGGGGGGACGAGCGCCTACAATGAGCAGTTCTTC CASSMGGTSAYNEQFF
TRBJ1-3 - TRBV15 - TGTGCCACCAGCAGAGAGATGCAGGGAGTCCCCATATATTTT CATSREMQGVPIYF
TRBJ1-6 - TRBV6-6 many TGTGCCAGCAGTTACTCAGCAGGCCGCAATTCACCCCTCCACTTT CASSYSAGRNSPLHF
TRBJ2-1 TRBD1 TRBV20-1 - TGCAGTGCTACCGGGACAGGGGGCTACAATGAGCAGTTCTTC CSATGTGGYNEQFF
TRBJ1-2 - TRBV6-2/TRBV6-3 few TGTGCCAGCAGTTACTCGGTTTCGAACTATGGCTACACCTTC CASSYSVSNYGYTF
TRBJ2-1 TRBD2 TRBV20-1 many TGCAGTGCTAGAGCGGATGCGGGGGGCCACAATGAGCAGTTCTTC CSARADAGGHNEQFF
TRBJ2-5 TRBD1 TRBV5-5 many TGTGCCAGCAGCTCGGACAGGGGTGGAGCAGAGACCCAGTACTTC CASSSDRGGAETQYF
TRBJ2-2 - TRBV11-2 few TGTGCCAGCAGCTTAGGGGGACTCCAAGGGGAGCTGTTTTTT CASSLGGLQGELFF
TRBJ2-3 TRBD2 TRBV18 - TGTGCCAGCTCACCGAGGCTTCCGGGGGGGAGAACTAGCACAGATACGCAGTATTTT CASSPRLPGGRTSTDTQYF
TRBJ2-1 - TRBV5-1 many TGCGCCAGCAGCGGGGGAGTCTACAATGAGCAGTTCTTC CASSGGVYNEQFF
TRBJ1-2 - TRBV20-1 - TGCAGTGCTAAAGTCAGGGTGGGGATGGGCTACACCTTC CSAKVRVGMGYTF
TRBJ2-5 TRBD1 TRBV7-3 few TGTGCCAGCAGCCTCTTCGGACAGGGGAGAAAAGAGACCCAGTACTTC CASSLFGQGRKETQYF
TRBJ1-1 - TRBV7-9 - TGTGCCATCCGGAGGACTGAAGCTTTCTTT CAIRRTEAFF
TRBJ1-2 - TRBV27 few TGTGCCAGCAGTTTATACGCGGGTTATGGCTACACCTTC CASSLYAGYGYTF
TRBJ2-1 - TRBV6-2/TRBV6-3 few TGTGCCAGCAGTTACTCGACTCGGAGGTCTCAATATTTATCTGAGCAGTTCTTC CASSYSTRRSQYLSEQFF
TRBJ2-2 TRBD1 TRBV5-1 - TGCGCCAGCAGCTCCCCGCGGACAGGAGAAACCGGGGAGCTGTTTTTT CASSSPRTGETGELFF
TRBJ1-3 TRBD1 TRBV12-3/TRBV12-4 few TGTGCCAGCAGTTACAGGGGGCTCGGAAACACCATATATTTT CASSYRGLGNTIYF
TRBJ2-3 - TRBV14 - TGTGCCAGCAGCCAAGAAGGGGGGCTCACCCCAGATACGCAGTATTTT CASSQEGGLTPDTQYF
TRBJ1-2 - TRBV11-2 few TGTGCCAGCAGCCCTACACAAGCAGGGGTTGGCTACACCTTC CASSPTQAGVGYTF
TRBJ1-1 - TRBV7-9 - TGTGCCAGCAGCCGCCCTTGGACACCGAACACTGAAGCTTTCTTT CASSRPWTPNTEAFF
TRBJ2-1 TRBD1 TRBV15 few TGTGCCACCAGCAGAGGACGAGGGACAGTATACAATGAGCAGTTCTTC CATSRGRGTVYNEQFF
TRBJ1-2 - TRBV6-1 - TGTGCCAGCAGTGAACCGGGGAGCTATGGCTACACCTTC CASSEPGSYGYTF
TRBJ1-1 - TRBV15 - TGTGCCACCAGCAGAGATTCACAGGGGAACACTGAAGCTTTCTTT CATSRDSQGNTEAFF
TRBJ2-5 - TRBV4-3 - TGCGCCAGCAGCCAAGATACAGGAGTGAAGACCCAGTACTTC CASSQDTGVKTQYF